Many counts were recorded for the clone carrying this T cell receptor beta chain. RNA transcripts served as the template for amplifying TCR beta CDR3 regions. Researchers ran a first-round RT-PCR on the TCR CDR3 using the HTBI primer set. Each CDR3 protein gets one entry after TCRdb re-called the multiplex PCR reads with MiXCR. The sample lists about 180,000 distinct CDR3 sequences; over 7.5% were seen once. Each diagnosis was grounded in clinical symptoms, serum thyroxine and TRAb, thyroid ultrasound, and orbital computed tomography. Trimming pared 3 bases from V and 6 bases from J, leaving 6 bases between. CDR3 length: 13 amino acids. Per the germline V gene, CDR1 is MNHNS and CDR2 is SASEGT. This sample is drawn from a study of T cells in Graves' hyperthyroidism and ophthalmopathy. Study information: Any treatment followed the collection of peripheral blood at initial diagnosis.

Sequenced sample: blood. The chain is built from TRBV6-1 and TRBJ1-6; D remains unclear. The origin of this receptor is a woman under 30 with Graves' hyperthyroidism that later progressed to Graves' ophthalmopathy. The CDR3 spells CASSDSLNSPLHF. In DNA, the CDR3 is TGTGCCAGCAGTGACAGCCTTAATTCACCCCTCCACTTT.